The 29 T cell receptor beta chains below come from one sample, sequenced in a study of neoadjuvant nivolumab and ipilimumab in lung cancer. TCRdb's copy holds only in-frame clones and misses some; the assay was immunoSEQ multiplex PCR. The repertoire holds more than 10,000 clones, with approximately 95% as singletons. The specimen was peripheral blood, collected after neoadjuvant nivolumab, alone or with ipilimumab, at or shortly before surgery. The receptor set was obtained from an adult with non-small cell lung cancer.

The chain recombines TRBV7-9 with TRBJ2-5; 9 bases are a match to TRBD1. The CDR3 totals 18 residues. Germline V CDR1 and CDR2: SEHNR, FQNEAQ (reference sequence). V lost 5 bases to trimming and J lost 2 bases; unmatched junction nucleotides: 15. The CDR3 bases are TGTGCCAGCAGCGAGGGACAGGGAGTGAGACCGAGTCAAGAGACCCAGTACTTC. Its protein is CASSEGQGVRPSQETQYF.

The CDR3 DNA sequence: TGCGCCAGCAATCAAGACGGGAACACTGAAGCTTTCTTT. Translating it yields CASNQDGNTEAFF. The chain uses TRBV10-2 and TRBJ1-1; no clear D. This CDR3 spans 13 amino acids. Trimming took 7 bases from V and 1 from J, leaving 10 bases between them. Germline assignment: CDR1 WSHSY and CDR2 SAAADI.

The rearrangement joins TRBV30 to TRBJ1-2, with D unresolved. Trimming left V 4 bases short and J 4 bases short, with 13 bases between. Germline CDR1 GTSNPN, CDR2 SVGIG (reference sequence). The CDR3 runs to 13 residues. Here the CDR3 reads CAWTRKGVYGYTF. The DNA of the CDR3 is TGTGCCTGGACAAGGAAGGGTGTCTATGGCTACACCTTC.

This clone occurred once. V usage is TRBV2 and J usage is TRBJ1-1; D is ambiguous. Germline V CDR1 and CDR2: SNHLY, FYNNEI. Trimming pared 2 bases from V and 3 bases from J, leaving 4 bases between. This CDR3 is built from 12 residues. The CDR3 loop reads CASSEIDTEAFF. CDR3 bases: TGTGCCAGCAGTGAAATCGACACTGAAGCTTTCTTT.

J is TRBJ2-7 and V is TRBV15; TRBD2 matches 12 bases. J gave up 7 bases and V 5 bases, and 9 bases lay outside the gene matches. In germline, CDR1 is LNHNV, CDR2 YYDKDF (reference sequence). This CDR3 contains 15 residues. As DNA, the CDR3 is TGTGCCACCAGCTCGACTAGCGGGAGTTTAAGGGAGCAGTACTTC. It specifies CATSSTSGSLREQYF.

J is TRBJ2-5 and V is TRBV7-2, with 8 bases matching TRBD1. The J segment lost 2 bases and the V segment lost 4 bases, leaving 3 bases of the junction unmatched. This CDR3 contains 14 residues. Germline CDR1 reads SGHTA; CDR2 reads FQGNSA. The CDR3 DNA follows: TGTGCCAGCAGCTCGACAGGGGCTCAAGAGACCCAGTACTTC. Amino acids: CASSSTGAQETQYF.

Written as DNA, the CDR3 is TGTGCCAGCAGCTTGGCCGGTGTAGGGGCCTACGAGCAGTACTTC. Its protein is CASSLAGVGAYEQYF. The V and J genes are TRBV5-4 and TRBJ2-7; maybe TRBD1 (5 bases). In germline, CDR1 is SGHNT, CDR2 YYREEE (reference sequence). The length of the CDR3 is 15 residues. The V gene lost 0 bases and the J gene lost 2 bases, with 12 bases spanning the gap.

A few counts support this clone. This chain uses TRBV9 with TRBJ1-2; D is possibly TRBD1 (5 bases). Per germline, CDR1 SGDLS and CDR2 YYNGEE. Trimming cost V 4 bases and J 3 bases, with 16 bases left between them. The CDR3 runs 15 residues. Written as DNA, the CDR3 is TGTGCCAGCAGCTCATATGAAGACAGAGACTATGGCTACACCTTC. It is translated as CASSSYEDRDYGYTF.

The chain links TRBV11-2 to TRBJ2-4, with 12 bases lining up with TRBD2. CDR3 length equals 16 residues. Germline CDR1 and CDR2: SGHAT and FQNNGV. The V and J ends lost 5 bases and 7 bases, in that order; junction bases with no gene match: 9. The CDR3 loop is CASSTWTSGKRNIQYF. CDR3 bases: TGTGCCAGCAGCACATGGACTAGCGGGAAACGGAACATTCAGTACTTC.

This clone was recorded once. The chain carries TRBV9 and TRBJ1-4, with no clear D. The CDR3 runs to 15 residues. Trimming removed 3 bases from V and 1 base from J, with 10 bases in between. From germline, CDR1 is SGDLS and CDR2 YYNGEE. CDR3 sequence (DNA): TGTGCCAGCAGCGAAACAATGCAAACTAATGAAAAACTGTTTTTT. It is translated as CASSETMQTNEKLFF.

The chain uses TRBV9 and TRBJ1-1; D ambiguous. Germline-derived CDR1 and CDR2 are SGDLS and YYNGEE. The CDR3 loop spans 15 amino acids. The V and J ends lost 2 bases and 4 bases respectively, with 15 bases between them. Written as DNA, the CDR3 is TGTGCCAGCAGCGTTGATAATAGCGCGAGCACTGAAGCTTTCTTT. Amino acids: CASSVDNSASTEAFF.

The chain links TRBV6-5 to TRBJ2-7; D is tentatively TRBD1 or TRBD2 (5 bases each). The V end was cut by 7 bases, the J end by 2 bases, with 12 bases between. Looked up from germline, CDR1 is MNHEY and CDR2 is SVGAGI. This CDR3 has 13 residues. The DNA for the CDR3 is TGTGCCAGCACGCCGGGACCAACCTACGAGCAGTACTTC. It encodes CASTPGPTYEQYF.

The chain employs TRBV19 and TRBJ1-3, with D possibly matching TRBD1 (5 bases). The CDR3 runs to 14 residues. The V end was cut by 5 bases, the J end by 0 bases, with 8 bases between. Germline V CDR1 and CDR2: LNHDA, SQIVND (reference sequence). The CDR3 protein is CASSPGHSGNTIYF. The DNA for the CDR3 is TGTGCCAGTAGTCCGGGGCACTCTGGAAACACCATATATTTT. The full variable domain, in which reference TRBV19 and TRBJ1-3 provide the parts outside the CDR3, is DGGITQSPKYLFRKEGQNVTLSCEQNLNHDAMYWYRQDPGQGLRLIYYSQIVNDFQKGDIAEGYSVSREKKESFPLTVTSAQKNPTAFYLCASSPGHSGNTIYFGEGSWLTVV.

CDR3 bases: TGTGCCAGCAGGCCAAGTGGAGTGGGAAGCACAGATACGCAGTATTTT. As protein: CASRPSGVGSTDTQYF. J is TRBJ2-3 and V is TRBV7-3, with no clear D. V lost 6 bases to trimming and J lost 0 bases, with 16 bases between them. The CDR3 runs to 16 residues. Germline V gives CDR1 SGHTA, CDR2 FQGTGA.

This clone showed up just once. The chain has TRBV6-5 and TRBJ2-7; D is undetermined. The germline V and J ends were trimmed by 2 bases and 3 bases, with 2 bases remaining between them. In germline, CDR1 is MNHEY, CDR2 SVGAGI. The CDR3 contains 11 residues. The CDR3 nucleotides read TGTGCCAGCAGTTACAACTACGAGCAGTACTTC. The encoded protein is CASSYNYEQYF.

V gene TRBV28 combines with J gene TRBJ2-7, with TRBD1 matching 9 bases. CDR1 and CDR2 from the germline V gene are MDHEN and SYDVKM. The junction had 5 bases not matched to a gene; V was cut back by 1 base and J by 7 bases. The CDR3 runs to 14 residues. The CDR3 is CASSLSTGGKEQYF. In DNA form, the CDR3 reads TGTGCCAGCAGTTTATCCACAGGGGGCAAGGAGCAGTACTTC.

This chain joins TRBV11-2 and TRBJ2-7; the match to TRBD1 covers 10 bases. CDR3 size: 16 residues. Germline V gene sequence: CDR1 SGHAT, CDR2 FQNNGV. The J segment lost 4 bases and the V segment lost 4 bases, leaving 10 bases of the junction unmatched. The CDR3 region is CASSSRDRGLPYEQYF. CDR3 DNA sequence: TGTGCCAGCAGCTCCAGGGACAGGGGACTCCCTTACGAGCAGTACTTC.

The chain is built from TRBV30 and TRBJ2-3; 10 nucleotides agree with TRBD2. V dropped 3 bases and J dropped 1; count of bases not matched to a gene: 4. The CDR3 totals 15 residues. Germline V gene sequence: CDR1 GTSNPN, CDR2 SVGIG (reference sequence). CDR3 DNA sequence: TGTGCCTGGAGACTAGGACTAGCGGGCACAGATACGCAGTATTTT. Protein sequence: CAWRLGLAGTDTQYF.

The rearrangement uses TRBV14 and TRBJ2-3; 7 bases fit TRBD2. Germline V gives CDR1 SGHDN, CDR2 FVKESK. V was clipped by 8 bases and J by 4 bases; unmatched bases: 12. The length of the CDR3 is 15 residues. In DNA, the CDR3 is TGTGCCAGCGGCTCGGGAGGAGGTTTCCCAGATACGCAGTATTTT. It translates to CASGSGGGFPDTQYF.

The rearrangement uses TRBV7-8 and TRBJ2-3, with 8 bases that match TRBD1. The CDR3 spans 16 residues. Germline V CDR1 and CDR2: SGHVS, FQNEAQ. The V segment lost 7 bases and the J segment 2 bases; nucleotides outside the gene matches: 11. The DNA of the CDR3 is TGTGCCAGCACCCGGACAGGGAGATCCGACACAGATACGCAGTATTTT. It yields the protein CASTRTGRSDTDTQYF.

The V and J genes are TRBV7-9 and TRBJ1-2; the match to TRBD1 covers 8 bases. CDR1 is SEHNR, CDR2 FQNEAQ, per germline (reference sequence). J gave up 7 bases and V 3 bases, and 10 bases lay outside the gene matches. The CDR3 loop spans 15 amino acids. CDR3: CASSFFGQGGGGYTF. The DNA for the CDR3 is TGTGCCAGCAGCTTTTTTGGACAGGGTGGTGGTGGCTACACCTTC.

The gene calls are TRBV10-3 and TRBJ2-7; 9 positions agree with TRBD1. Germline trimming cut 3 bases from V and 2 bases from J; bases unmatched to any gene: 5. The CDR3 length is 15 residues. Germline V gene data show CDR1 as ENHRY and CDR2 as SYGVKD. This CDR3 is CAISDSGQGAYEQYF. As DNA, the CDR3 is TGTGCCATCAGTGATTCGGGACAGGGCGCCTACGAGCAGTACTTC.

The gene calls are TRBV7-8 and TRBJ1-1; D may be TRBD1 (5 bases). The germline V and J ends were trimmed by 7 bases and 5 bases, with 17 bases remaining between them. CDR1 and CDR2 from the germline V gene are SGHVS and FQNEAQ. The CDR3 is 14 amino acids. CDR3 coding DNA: TGTGCCAGCATCCTCAGGGTGGGGAGGACTGAAGCTTTCTTT. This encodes CASILRVGRTEAFF.

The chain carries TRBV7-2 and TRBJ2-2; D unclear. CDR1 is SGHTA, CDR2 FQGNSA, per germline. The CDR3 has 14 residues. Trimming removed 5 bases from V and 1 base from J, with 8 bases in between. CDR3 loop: CASSPYKNTGELFF. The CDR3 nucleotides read TGTGCCAGCAGCCCATACAAGAACACCGGGGAGCTGTTTTTT.

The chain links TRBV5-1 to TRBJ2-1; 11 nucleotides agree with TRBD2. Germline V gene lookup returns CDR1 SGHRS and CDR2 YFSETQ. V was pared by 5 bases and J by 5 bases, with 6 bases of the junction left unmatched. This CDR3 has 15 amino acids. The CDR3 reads CASSNPGLADNEQFF. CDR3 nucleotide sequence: TGCGCCAGCAGTAATCCGGGACTAGCGGACAATGAGCAGTTCTTC.

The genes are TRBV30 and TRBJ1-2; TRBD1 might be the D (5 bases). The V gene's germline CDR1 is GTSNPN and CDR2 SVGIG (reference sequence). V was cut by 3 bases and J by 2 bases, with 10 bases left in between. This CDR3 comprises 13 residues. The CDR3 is CAWSLDTNYGYTF. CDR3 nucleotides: TGTGCCTGGAGCCTGGACACAAACTATGGCTACACCTTC.

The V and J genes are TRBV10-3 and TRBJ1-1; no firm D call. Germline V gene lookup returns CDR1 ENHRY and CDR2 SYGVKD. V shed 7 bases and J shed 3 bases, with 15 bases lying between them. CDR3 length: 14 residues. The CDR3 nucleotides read TGTGCCATCATGGAAGTTGGGAGGGACACTGAAGCTTTCTTT. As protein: CAIMEVGRDTEAFF.

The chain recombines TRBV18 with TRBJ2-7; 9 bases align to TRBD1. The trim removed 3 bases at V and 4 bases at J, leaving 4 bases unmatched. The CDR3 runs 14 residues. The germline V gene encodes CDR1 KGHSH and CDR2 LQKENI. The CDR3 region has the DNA TGTGCCAGCTCACCCGGGACAGGGACGTACGAGCAGTACTTC. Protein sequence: CASSPGTGTYEQYF.

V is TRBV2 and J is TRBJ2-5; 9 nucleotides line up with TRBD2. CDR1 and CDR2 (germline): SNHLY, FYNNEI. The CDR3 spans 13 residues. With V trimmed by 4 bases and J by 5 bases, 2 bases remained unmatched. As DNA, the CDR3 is TGTGCCAGCAGTGTCGCGGGAGGGGAGACCCAGTACTTC. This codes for CASSVAGGETQYF. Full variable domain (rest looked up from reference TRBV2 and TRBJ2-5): EPEVTQTPSHQVTQMGQEVILRCVPISNHLYFYWYRQILGQKVEFLVSFYNNEISEKSEIFDDQFSVERPDGSNFTLKIRSTKLEDSAMYFCASSVAGGETQYFGPGTRLLVL.